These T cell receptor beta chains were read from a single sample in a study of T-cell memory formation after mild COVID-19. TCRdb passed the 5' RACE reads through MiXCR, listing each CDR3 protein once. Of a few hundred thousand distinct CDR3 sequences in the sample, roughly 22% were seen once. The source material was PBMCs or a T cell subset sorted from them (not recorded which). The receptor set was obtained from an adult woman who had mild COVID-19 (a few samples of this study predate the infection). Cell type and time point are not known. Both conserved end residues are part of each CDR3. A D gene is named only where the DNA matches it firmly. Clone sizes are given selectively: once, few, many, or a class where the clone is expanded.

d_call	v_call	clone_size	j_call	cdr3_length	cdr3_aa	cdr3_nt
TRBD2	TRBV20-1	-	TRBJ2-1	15	CSATSGRGSYNEQFF	TGCAGTGCTACCAGCGGGAGAGGGTCCTACAATGAGCAGTTCTTC
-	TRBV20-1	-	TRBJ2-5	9	CSARDPQYF	TGCAGTGCTAGAGATCCCCAGTACTTC
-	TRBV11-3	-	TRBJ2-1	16	CASSLDPRDSYNEQFF	TGTGCCAGCAGCTTAGATCCCAGGGACTCCTACAATGAGCAGTTCTTC
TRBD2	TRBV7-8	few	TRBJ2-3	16	CASSSRLAGGPDTQYF	TGTGCCAGCAGCAGCCGGCTAGCGGGAGGGCCGGATACGCAGTATTTT
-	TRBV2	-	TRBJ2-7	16	CASSETVLGDYYEQYF	TGTGCCAGCAGTGAAACAGTTCTGGGGGATTACTACGAGCAGTACTTC
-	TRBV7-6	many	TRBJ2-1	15	CASSLGGGFGNEQFF	TGTGCCAGCAGCTTAGGTGGGGGATTTGGCAATGAGCAGTTCTTC
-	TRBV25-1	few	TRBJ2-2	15	CATARAIANTGELFF	TGTGCTACAGCAAGGGCCATCGCGAACACCGGGGAGCTGTTTTTT
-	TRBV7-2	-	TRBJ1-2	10	CAGGGAGYTF	TGTGCCGGGGGGGGGGCTGGCTACACCTTC
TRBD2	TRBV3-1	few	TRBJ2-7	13	CASSLAGGTEQYF	TGTGCCAGCAGCCTCGCGGGAGGTACAGAGCAGTACTTC
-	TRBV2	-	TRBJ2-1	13	CALRRSSYNEQFF	TGTGCCCTCCGGAGGAGCTCCTACAATGAGCAGTTCTTC
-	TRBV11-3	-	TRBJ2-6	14	CASRMSSGANVLTF	TGTGCCAGCCGAATGAGCTCTGGGGCCAACGTCCTGACTTTC
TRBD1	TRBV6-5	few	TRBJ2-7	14	CASSPDRRPYEQYF	TGTGCCAGCAGTCCGGACAGGCGACCCTACGAGCAGTACTTC
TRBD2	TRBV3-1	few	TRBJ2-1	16	CASSQELAGVSNEQFF	TGTGCCAGCAGCCAAGAATTAGCGGGAGTGTCCAATGAGCAGTTCTTC
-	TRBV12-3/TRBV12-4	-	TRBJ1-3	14	CARPLGPSGNTIYF	TGTGCCAGACCTCTGGGCCCCTCTGGAAACACCATATATTTT
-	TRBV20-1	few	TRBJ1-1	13	CSASSRVNTEAFF	TGCAGTGCTAGCTCCAGGGTGAACACTGAAGCTTTCTTT
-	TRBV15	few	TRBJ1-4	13	CATSRGWKEKLFF	TGTGCCACCAGCAGAGGTTGGAAGGAAAAACTGTTTTTT
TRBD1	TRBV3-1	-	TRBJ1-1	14	CASSPQTGGTGAFF	TGTGCCAGCAGTCCTCAGACAGGGGGCACGGGAGCTTTCTTT
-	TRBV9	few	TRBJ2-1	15	CASSVGQGGGNEQFF	TGTGCCAGCAGCGTAGGTCAGGGGGGTGGAAATGAGCAGTTCTTC
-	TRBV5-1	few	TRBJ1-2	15	CASSLDVRGNYGYTF	TGCGCCAGCAGCTTGGACGTTAGGGGGAACTATGGCTACACCTTC
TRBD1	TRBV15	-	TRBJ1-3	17	CATSRNRGVTSGNTIYF	TGTGCCACCAGCAGGAACAGGGGGGTAACCTCTGGAAACACCATATATTTT
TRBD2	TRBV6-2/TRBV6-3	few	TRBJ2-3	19	CASSSPGRERSLGLDTQYF	TGTGCCAGCAGTTCCCCTGGGCGGGAGAGGTCCCTAGGCCTAGATACGCAGTATTTT
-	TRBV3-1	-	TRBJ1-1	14	CASSPLGSNTEAFF	TGTGCCAGCAGCCCCTTGGGGTCCAACACTGAAGCTTTCTTT
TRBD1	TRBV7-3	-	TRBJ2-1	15	CASSRPGQEYNEQFF	TGTGCCAGCAGCCGTCCGGGACAGGAGTACAATGAGCAGTTCTTC
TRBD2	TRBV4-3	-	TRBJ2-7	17	CASSQDHGTRPRYEQYF	TGCGCCAGCAGCCAAGATCATGGGACTAGACCCCGCTACGAGCAGTACTTC
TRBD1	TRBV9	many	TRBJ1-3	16	CASSGGQGRPGNTIYF	TGTGCCAGCAGCGGCGGACAGGGGAGGCCTGGAAACACCATATATTTT
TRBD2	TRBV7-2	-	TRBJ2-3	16	CASSLRTSGTSDTQYF	TGTGCCAGCAGCTTAAGGACTAGCGGGACCTCAGATACGCAGTATTTT
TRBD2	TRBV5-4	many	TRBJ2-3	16	CASSLETSGIADTQYF	TGTGCCAGCAGCTTGGAGACTAGCGGGATCGCAGATACGCAGTATTTT
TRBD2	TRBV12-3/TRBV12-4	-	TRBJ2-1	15	CASFSAGGTYNEQFF	TGTGCCAGCTTCTCAGCGGGGGGGACCTACAATGAGCAGTTCTTC
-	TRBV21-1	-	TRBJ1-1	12	CASSKSEGEAFF	TGTGCCAGCAGCAAATCGGAGGGCGAAGCTTTCTTT
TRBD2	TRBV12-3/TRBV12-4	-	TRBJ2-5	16	CASSPSGGEHRETQYF	TGTGCCAGCAGTCCTAGCGGGGGGGAGCATCGTGAGACCCAGTACTTC
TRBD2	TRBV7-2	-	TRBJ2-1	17	CASSLDASGSTYNEQFF	TGTGCCAGCAGCTTAGATGCTAGCGGGAGCACCTACAATGAGCAGTTCTTC
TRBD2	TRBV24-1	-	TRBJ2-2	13	CATQRENTGELFF	TGTGCCACCCAGCGGGAGAACACCGGGGAGCTGTTTTTT